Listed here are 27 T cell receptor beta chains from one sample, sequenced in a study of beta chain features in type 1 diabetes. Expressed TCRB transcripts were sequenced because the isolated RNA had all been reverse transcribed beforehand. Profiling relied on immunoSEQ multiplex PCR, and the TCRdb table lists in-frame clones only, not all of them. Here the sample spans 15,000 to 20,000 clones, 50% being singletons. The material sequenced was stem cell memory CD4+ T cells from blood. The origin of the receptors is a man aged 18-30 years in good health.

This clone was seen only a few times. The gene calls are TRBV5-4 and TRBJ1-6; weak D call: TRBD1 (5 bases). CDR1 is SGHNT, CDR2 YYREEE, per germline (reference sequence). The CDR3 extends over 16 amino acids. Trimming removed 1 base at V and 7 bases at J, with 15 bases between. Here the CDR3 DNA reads TGTGCCAGCAGCTTGCGAACCGGGACTGGAAATTCACCCCTCCACTTT. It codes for CASSLRTGTGNSPLHF.

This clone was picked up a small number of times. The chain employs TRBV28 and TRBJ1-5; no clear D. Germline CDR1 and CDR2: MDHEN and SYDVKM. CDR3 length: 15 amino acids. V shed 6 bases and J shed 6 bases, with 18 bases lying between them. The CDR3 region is CASRAGRALIQPQHF. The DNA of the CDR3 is TGTGCCAGCAGAGCGGGGAGGGCTCTCATTCAGCCCCAGCATTTT.

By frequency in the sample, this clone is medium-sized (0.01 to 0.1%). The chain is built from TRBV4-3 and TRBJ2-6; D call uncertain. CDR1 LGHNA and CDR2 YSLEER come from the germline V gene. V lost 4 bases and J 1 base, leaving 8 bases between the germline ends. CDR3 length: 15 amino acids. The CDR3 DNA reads TGCGCCAGCAGCCCTCTACCATCTGGGGCCAACGTCCTGACTTTC. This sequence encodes CASSPLPSGANVLTF.

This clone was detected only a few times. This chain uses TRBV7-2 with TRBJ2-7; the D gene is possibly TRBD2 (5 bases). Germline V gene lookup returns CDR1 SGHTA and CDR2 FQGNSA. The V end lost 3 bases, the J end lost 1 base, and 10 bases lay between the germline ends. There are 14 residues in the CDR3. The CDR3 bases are TGTGCCAGCAGCTTCGCCCGGGGTTCCTACGAGCAGTACTTC. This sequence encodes CASSFARGSYEQYF.

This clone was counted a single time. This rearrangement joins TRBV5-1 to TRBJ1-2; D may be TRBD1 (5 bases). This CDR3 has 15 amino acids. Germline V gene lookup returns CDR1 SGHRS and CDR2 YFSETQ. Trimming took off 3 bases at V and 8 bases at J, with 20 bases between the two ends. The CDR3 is CASSSPQGGYFGYTF. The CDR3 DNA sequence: TGCGCCAGCAGCTCCCCCCAGGGAGGGTACTTCGGCTACACCTTC.

The CDR3 here is CAISESAADSYEQYF. CDR3 sequence (DNA): TGTGCCATCAGTGAGTCAGCGGCGGACTCCTACGAGCAGTACTTC. The chain employs TRBV10-3 and TRBJ2-7, with D perhaps TRBD2 (5 bases). The germline V gene has CDR1 ENHRY and CDR2 SYGVKD. This CDR3 is built from 15 residues. With 0 bases removed from V and 0 bases from J, the gap between germline ends came to 9 bases.

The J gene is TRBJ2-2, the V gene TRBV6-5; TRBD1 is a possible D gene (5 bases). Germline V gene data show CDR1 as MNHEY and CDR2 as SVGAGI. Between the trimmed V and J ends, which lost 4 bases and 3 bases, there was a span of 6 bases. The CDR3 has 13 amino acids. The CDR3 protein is CASSLQDTGELFF. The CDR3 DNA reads TGTGCCAGCAGTTTACAGGACACCGGGGAGCTGTTTTTT.

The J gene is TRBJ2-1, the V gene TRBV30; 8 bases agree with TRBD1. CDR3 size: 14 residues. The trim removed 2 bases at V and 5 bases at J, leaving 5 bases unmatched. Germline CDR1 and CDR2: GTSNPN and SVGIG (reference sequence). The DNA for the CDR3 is TGTGCCTGGAGTCCTAGGACAGGGAACAATGAGCAGTTCTTC. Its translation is CAWSPRTGNNEQFF.

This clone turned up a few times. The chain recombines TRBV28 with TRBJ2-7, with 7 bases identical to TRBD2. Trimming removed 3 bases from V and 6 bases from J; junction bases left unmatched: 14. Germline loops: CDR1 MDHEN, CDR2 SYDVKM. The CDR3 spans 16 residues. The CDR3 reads CASSLGLVGGFSEQYF. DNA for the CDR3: TGTGCCAGCAGTTTGGGCCTGGTGGGGGGGTTTTCCGAGCAGTACTTC.

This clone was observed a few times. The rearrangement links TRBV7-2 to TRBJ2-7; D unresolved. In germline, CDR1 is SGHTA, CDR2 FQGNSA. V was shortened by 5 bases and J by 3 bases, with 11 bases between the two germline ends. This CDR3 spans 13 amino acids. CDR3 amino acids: CASSQEQSYEQYF. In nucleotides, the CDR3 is TGTGCCAGCAGCCAGGAACAGAGCTACGAGCAGTACTTC.

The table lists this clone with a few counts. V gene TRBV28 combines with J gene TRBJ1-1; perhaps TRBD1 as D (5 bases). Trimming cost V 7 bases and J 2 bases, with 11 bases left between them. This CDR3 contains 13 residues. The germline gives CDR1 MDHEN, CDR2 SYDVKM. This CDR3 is CASTFQGNTEAFF. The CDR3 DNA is TGTGCCAGCACTTTCCAGGGTAACACTGAAGCTTTCTTT.

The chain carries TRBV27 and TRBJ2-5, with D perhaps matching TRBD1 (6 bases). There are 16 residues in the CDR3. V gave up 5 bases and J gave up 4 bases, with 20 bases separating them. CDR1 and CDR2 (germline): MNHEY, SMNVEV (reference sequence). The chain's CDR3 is CASSPDRTPSGETQYF. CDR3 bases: TGTGCCAGCAGTCCAGACAGGACCCCTTCTGGAGAGACCCAGTACTTC.

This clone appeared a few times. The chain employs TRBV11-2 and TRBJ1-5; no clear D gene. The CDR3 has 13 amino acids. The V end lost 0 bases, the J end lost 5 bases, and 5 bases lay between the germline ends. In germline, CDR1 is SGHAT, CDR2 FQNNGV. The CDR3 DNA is TGTGCCAGCAGCTTAGACGGAGATCAGCCCCAGCATTTT. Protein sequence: CASSLDGDQPQHF.

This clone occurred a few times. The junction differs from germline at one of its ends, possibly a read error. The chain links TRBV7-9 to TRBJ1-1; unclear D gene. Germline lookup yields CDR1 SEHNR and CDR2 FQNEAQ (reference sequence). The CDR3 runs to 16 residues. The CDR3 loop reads CASRLGRIQMNTEAFF. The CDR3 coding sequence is TGTGCCAGCAGATTAGGTCGGATACAGATGAACACTGAAGCTTTCTTT.

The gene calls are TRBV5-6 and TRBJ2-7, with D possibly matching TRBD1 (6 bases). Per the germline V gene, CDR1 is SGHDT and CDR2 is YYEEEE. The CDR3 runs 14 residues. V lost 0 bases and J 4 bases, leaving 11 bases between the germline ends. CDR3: CASSLVGARYEQYF. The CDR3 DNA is TGTGCCAGCAGCTTGGTGGGGGCGAGGTACGAGCAGTACTTC.

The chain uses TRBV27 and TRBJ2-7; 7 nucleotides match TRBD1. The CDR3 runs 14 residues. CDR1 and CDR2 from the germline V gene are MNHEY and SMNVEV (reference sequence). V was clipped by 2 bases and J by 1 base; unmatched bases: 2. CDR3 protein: CASSLRDRSYEQYF. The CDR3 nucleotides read TGTGCCAGCAGTTTACGGGACAGATCCTACGAGCAGTACTTC.

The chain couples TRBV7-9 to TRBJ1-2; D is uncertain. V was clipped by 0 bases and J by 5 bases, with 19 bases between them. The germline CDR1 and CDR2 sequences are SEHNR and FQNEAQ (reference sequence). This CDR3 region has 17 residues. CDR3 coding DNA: TGTGCCAGCAGCTTAGCGCTCTCCGCTGGGAGAGGGTATGGCTACACCTTC. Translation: CASSLALSAGRGYGYTF.

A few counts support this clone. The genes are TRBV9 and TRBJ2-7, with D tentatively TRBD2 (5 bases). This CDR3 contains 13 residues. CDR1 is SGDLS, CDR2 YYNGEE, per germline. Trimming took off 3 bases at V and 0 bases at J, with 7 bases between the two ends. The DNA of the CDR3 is TGTGCCAGCAGCGCAGACTACTCCTACGAGCAGTACTTC. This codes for CASSADYSYEQYF.

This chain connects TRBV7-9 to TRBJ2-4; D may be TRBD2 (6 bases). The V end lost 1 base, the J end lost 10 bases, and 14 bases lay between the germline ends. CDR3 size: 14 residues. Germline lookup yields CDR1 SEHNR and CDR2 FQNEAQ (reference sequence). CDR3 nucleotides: TGTGCCAGCAGCTTAGTTTCTAAAGCGGGTATTCAGTACTTC. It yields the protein CASSLVSKAGIQYF.

The CDR3 DNA sequence: TGTGCCAGCAGCGGCGACTTGGGTGGCTACACCTTC. Protein sequence: CASSGDLGGYTF. The J gene is TRBJ1-2, the V gene TRBV9; D is uncertain. V was shortened by 3 bases and J by 7 bases, with 10 bases between the two germline ends. The CDR3 is made up of 12 amino acids. Germline assignment: CDR1 SGDLS and CDR2 YYNGEE.

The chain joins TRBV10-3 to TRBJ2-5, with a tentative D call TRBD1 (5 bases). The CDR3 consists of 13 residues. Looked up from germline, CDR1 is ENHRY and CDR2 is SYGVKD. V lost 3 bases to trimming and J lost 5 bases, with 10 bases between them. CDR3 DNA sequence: TGTGCCATCAGTGAAGCAGGGCGCGAGACCCAGTACTTC. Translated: CAISEAGRETQYF.

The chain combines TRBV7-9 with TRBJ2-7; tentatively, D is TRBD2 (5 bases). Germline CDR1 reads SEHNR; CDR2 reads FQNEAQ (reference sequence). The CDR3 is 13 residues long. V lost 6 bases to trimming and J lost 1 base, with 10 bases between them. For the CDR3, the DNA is TGTGCCAGCAGAATTCGGGGTTCCTACGAGCAGTACTTC. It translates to CASRIRGSYEQYF.

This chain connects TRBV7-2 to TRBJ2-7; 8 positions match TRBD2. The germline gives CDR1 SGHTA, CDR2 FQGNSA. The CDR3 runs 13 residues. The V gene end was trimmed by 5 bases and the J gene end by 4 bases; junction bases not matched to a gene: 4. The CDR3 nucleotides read TGTGCCAGCAGCCCAACTAGCGGATACGAGCAGTACTTC. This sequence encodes CASSPTSGYEQYF.

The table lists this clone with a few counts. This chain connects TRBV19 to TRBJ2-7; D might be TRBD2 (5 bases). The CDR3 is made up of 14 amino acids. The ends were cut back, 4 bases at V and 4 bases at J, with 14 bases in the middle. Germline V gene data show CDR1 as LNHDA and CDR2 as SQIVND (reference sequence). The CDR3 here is CASSTRAQPYEQYF. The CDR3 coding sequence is TGTGCCAGTAGTACGAGGGCCCAACCGTACGAGCAGTACTTC.

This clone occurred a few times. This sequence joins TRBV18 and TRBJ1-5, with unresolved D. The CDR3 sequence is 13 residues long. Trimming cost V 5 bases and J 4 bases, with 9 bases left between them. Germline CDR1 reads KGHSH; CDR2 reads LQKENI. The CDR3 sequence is CASSTGENQPQHF. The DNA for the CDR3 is TGTGCCAGCTCAACGGGAGAAAATCAGCCCCAGCATTTT.

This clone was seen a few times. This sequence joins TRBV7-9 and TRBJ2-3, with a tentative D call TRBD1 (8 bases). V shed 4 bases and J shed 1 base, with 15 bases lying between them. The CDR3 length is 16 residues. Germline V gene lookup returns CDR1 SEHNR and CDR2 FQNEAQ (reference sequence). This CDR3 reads CASSSITGGGTDTQYF. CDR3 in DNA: TGTGCCAGCAGCTCGATCACAGGGGGGGGCACAGATACGCAGTATTTT. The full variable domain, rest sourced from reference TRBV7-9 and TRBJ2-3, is DTGVSQNPRHKITKRGQNVTFRCDPISEHNRLYWYRQTLGQGPEFLTYFQNEAQLEKSRLLSDRFSAERPKGSFSTLEIQRTEQGDSAMYLCASSSITGGGTDTQYFGPGTRLTVL.

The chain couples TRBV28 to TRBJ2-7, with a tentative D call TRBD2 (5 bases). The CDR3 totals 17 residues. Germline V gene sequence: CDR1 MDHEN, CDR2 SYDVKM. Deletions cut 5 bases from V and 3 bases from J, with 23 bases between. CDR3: CASSTTGPPAGFYEQYF. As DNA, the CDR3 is TGTGCCAGCAGTACGACCGGGCCCCCGGCGGGTTTCTACGAGCAGTACTTC.